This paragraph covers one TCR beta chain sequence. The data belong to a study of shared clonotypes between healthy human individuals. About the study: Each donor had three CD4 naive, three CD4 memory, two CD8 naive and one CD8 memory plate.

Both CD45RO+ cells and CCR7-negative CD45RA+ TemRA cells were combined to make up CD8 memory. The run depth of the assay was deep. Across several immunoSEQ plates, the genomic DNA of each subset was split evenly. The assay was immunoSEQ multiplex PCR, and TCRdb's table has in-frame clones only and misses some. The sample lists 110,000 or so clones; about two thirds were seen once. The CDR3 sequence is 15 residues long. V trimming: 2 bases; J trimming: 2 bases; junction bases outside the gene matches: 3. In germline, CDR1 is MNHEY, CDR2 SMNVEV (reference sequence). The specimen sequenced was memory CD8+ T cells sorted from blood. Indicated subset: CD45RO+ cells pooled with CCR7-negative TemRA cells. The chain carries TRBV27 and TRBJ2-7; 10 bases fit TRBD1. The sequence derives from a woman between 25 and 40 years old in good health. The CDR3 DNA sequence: TGTGCCAGCAGTTTAAGAGGACAGGGGGCCTACGAGCAGTACTTC. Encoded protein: CASSLRGQGAYEQYF.